The 5 T cell receptor beta chains below all came from one sample that was sequenced in a study of CD8 T cells in ankylosing spondylitis. Notes on the study in general: A motif of eight highly homologous TCR beta variants was seen as apparently characteristic of ankylosing spondylitis blood.

The antigens of these receptors remain unknown. TCRdb re-called the 5' RACE reads through MiXCR, storing one row per CDR3 protein. Among under 850,000 distinct CDR3 sequences listed, roughly 19% were seen once. The specimen was blood, either unsorted or a sorted T cell fraction (not recorded which). The receptors here all came from a male donor with ankylosing spondylitis.

The rearrangement joins TRBV6-1 to TRBJ2-5; 8 bases map to TRBD1. CDR1 MNHNS and CDR2 SASEGT come from the germline V gene. This CDR3 is built from 15 residues. V was clipped by 5 bases and J by 0 bases; unmatched bases: 5. The CDR3 sequence: CASSLTGENQETQYF. CDR3 bases: TGTGCCAGCAGTCTGACAGGGGAAAACCAAGAGACCCAGTACTTC.

J is TRBJ2-7 and V is TRBV4-2; perhaps TRBD2 as D (6 bases). From germline, CDR1 is LGHNA and CDR2 YNFKEQ. The CDR3 has 16 amino acids. V shed 4 bases and J shed 0 bases, with 16 bases lying between them. The CDR3 region is CASSREKRESSYEQYF. As DNA, the CDR3 is TGTGCCAGCAGCCGCGAGAAACGGGAGAGCTCCTACGAGCAGTACTTC.

V usage is TRBV28 and J usage is TRBJ2-1, with D possibly TRBD1 on 6 matching bases. This CDR3 contains 15 residues. V shed 6 bases and J shed 2 bases, with 14 bases lying between them. Germline assignment: CDR1 MDHEN and CDR2 SYDVKM. CDR3 amino acids: CASSRADSTYNEQFF. Written as DNA, the CDR3 is TGTGCCAGCAGCCGGGCGGACAGCACCTACAATGAGCAGTTCTTC. Combining the CDR3 with reference TRBV28 and TRBJ2-1 gives the whole variable domain DVKVTQSSRYLVKRTGEKVFLECVQDMDHENMFWYRQDPGLGLRLIYFSYDVKMKEKGDIPEGYSVSREKKERFSLILESASTNQTSMYLCASSRADSTYNEQFFGPGTRLTVL.

The table lists this clonotype with a few counts. The rearrangement uses TRBV5-1 and TRBJ2-7; unclear D gene. The CDR3 loop spans 15 amino acids. Germline CDR1 reads SGHRS; CDR2 reads YFSETQ. Trimming removed 0 bases from V and 4 bases from J, with 14 bases in between. The CDR3 coding sequence is TGCGCCAGCAGCTTGGGGAGTACCAGATCTTACGAGCAGTACTTC. Its translation: CASSLGSTRSYEQYF.

V and J are TRBV5-1 and TRBJ2-2; possible D gene TRBD1, 5 bases. The CDR3 covers 16 residues. CDR1 is SGHRS and CDR2 is YFSETQ in the germline V gene. The ends were cut back, 5 bases at V and 3 bases at J, with 17 bases in the middle. The CDR3 loop is CASSSVGRGDTGELFF. CDR3 nucleotide sequence: TGCGCCAGCAGTTCCGTGGGGCGAGGAGACACCGGGGAGCTGTTTTTT.